This TCR beta chain comes out of a study of blood T cells in healthy people across ages. Study-wide findings and caveats: Estimated diversity that came from one million T cells was considered an underestimate.

Donors were systemically healthy Caucasian individuals from Russia aged about 6 to 95 years. The extraction recovered at least 5 micrograms of total RNA per sample. This clonotype was recorded many times. What it recognizes is unknown. The authors ran a second PCR of about 7 to 11 cycles using a sample-barcoded 5' primer and a J-beta primer mix. One entry per CDR3 protein results from TCRdb running MiXCR on the 5' RACE reads. The table records about 800,000 distinct CDR3 sequences, about half of them present only once. The CDR3 has 11 residues. The germline V gene has CDR1 SGHTA and CDR2 FQGNSA. V dropped 5 bases and J dropped 1 base, with 2 bases sitting between them.

Sequencing used blood. The source of this sequence is a man older than 75 in good health. V is TRBV7-2 and J is TRBJ2-5; D not certain. CDR3 in DNA: TGTGCCAGCAGCGCCCAAGAGACCCAGTACTTC. Amino acids: CASSAQETQYF.